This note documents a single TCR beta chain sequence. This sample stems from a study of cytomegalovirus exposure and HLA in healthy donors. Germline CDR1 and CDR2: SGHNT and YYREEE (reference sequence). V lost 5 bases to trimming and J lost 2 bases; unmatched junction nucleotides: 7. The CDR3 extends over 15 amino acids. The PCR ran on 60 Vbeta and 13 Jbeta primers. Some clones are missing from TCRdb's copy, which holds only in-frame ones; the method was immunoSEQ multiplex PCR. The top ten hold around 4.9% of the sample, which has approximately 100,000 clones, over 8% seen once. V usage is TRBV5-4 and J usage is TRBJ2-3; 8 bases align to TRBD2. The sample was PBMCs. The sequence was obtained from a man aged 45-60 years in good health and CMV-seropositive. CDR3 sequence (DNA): TGTGCCAGCAGTTCAAGCGGGAGTTACACAGATACGCAGTATTTT. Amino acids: CASSSSGSYTDTQYF.